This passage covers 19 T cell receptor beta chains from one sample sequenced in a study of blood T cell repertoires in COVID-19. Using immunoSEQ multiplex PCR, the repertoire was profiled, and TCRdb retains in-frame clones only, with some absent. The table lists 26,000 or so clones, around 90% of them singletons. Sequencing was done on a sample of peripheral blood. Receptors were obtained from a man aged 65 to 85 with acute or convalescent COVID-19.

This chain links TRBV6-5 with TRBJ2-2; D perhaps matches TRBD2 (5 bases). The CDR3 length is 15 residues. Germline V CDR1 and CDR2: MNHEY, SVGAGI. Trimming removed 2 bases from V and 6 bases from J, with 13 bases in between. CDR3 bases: TGTGCCAGCAGTTACCGGATAGACGGGGCCGGGGAGCTGTTTTTT. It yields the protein CASSYRIDGAGELFF.

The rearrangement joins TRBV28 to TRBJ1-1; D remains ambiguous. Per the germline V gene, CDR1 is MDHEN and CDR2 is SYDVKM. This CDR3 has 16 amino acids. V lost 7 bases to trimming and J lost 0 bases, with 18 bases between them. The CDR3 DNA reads TGTGCCAGCACCTCATGGGAGGGTATCATGAACACTGAAGCTTTCTTT. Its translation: CASTSWEGIMNTEAFF.

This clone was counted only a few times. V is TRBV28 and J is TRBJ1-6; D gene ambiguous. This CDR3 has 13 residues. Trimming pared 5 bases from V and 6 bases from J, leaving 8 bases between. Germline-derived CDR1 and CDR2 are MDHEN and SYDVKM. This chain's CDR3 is CASSRRINSPLHF. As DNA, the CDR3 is TGTGCCAGCAGTAGGCGGATTAATTCACCCCTCCACTTT.

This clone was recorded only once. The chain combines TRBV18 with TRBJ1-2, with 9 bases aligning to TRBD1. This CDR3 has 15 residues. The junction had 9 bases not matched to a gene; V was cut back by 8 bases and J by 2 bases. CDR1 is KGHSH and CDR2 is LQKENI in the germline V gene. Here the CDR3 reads CASLPKGQGNYGYTF. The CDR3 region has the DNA TGTGCCAGCCTCCCTAAGGGACAGGGAAACTATGGCTACACCTTC.

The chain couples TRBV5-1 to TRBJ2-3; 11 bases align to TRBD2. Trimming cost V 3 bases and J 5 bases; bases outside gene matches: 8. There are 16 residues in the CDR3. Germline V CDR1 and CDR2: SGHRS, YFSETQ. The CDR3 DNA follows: TGCGCCAGCAGCTCCCAACTAGCGGGAGCGGGAGATACGCAGTATTTT. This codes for CASSSQLAGAGDTQYF. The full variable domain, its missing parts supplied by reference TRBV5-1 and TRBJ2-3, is KAGVTQTPRYLIKTRGQQVTLSCSPISGHRSVSWYQQTPGQGLQFLFEYFSETQRNKGNFPGRFSGRQFSNSRSEMNVSTLELGDSALYLCASSSQLAGAGDTQYFGPGTRLTVL.

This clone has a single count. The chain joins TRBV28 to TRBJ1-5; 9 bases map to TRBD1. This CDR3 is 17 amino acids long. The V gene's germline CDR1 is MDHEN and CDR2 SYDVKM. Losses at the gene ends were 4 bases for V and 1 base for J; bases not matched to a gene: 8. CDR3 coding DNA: TGTGCCAGCAGTTCGCTACAGGGGGCGGGAAGCAATCAGCCCCAGCATTTT. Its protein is CASSSLQGAGSNQPQHF.

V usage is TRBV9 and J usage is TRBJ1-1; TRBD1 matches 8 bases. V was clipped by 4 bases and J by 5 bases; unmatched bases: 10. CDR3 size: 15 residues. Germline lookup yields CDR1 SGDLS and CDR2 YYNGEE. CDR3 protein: CASSIQGARGTEAFF. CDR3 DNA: TGTGCCAGCAGCATTCAGGGGGCGAGGGGAACTGAAGCTTTCTTT.

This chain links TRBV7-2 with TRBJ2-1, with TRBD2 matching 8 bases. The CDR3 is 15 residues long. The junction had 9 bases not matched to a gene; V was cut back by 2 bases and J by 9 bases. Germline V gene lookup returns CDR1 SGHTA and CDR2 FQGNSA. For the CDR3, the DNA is TGTGCCAGCAGCTTAATCCCGGGAGGGTACGGTGAGCAGTTCTTC. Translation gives CASSLIPGGYGEQFF.

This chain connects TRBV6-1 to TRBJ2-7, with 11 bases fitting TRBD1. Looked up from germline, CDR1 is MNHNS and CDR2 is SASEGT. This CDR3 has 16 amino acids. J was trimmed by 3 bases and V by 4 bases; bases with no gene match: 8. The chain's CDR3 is CASSAGTGGSFYEQYF. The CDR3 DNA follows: TGTGCCAGCAGTGCTGGGACAGGGGGGAGCTTCTACGAGCAGTACTTC.

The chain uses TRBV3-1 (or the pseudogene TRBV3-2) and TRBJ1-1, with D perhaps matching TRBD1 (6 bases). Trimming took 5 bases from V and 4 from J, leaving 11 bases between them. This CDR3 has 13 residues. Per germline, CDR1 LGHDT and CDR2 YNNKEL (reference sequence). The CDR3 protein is CASSSTGSTEAFF. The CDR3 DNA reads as TGTGCCAGCAGCTCAACAGGGTCCACTGAAGCTTTCTTT.

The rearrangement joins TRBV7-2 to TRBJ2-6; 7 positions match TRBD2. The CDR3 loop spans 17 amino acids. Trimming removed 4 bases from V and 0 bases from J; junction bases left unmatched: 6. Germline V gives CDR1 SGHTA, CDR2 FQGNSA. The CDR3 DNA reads TGTGCCAGCAGCTCAGGACTAGGGAGCTCTGGGGCCAACGTCCTGACTTTC. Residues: CASSSGLGSSGANVLTF.

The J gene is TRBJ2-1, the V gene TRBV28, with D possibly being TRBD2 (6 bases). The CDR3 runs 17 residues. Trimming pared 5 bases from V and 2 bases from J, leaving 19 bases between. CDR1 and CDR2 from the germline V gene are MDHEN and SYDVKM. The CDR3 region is CASSKGGMGPPYNEQFF. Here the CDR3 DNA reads TGTGCCAGCAGTAAGGGCGGGATGGGACCCCCCTACAATGAGCAGTTCTTC. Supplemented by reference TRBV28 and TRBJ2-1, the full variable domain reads DVKVTQSSRYLVKRTGEKVFLECVQDMDHENMFWYRQDPGLGLRLIYFSYDVKMKEKGDIPEGYSVSREKKERFSLILESASTNQTSMYLCASSKGGMGPPYNEQFFGPGTRLTVL.

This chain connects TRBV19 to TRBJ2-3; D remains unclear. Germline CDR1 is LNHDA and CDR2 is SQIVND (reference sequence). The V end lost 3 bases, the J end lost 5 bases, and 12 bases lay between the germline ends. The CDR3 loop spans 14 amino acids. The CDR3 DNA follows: TGTGCCAGTAGTATCCGACTTCCGAAAGATACGCAGTATTTT. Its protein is CASSIRLPKDTQYF.

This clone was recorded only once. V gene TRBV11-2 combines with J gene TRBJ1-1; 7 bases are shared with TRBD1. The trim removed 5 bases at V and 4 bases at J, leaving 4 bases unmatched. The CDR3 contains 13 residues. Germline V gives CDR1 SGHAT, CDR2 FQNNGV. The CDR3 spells CASSPDRFTEAFF. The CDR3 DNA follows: TGTGCCAGCAGCCCGGACAGGTTCACTGAAGCTTTCTTT.

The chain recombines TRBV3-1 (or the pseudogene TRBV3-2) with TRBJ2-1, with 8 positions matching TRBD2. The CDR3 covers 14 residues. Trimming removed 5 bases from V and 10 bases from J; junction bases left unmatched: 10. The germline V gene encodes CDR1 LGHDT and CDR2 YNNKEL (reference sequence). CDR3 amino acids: CASSLSGGTPEQFF. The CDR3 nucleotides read TGTGCCAGCAGCTTGAGCGGGGGTACGCCGGAGCAGTTCTTC.

The CDR3 DNA reads as TGTGCCAGCAGCTTGGGGGCCGCCGACTACGGGGCCAAAAACATTCAGTACTTC. It codes for CASSLGAADYGAKNIQYF. The V call is TRBV5-4, the J call TRBJ2-4; D is perhaps TRBD2 (5 bases). The CDR3 has 18 residues. Germline lookup yields CDR1 SGHNT and CDR2 YYREEE (reference sequence). V was shortened by 0 bases and J by 1 base, with 17 bases between the two germline ends.

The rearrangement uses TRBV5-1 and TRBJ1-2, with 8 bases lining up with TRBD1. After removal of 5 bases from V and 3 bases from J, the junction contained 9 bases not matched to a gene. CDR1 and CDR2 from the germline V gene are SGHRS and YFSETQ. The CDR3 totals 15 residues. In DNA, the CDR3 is TGCGCCAGCAGTTACGGTCAGGGGGCCGACTATGGCTACACCTTC. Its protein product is CASSYGQGADYGYTF. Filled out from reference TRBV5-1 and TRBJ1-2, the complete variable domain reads KAGVTQTPRYLIKTRGQQVTLSCSPISGHRSVSWYQQTPGQGLQFLFEYFSETQRNKGNFPGRFSGRQFSNSRSEMNVSTLELGDSALYLCASSYGQGADYGYTFGSGTRLTVV.

CDR3 protein: CATSDLGQLNTEAFF. The CDR3 nucleotides read TGTGCCACCAGTGATTTAGGACAGTTGAACACTGAAGCTTTCTTT. The genes are TRBV24-1 and TRBJ1-1; D is perhaps TRBD1 (6 bases). Germline CDR1 reads KGHDR; CDR2 reads SFDVKD. Between the trimmed V and J ends, which lost 1 base and 0 bases, there was a span of 8 bases. CDR3 length: 15 residues.

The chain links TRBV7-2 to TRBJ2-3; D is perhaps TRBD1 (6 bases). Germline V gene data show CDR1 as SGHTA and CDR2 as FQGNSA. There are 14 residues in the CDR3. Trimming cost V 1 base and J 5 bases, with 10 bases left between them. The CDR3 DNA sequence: TGTGCCAGCAGCTTAGGAGGGGGTCGAGATACGCAGTATTTT. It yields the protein CASSLGGGRDTQYF.